The rows below give T cell receptor beta chains drawn from one sample of a study of cytomegalovirus exposure and HLA in healthy donors. The repertoire was sequenced with immunoSEQ multiplex PCR; TCRdb's copy has only in-frame clones and lacks some. The table lists 90,000 to 150,000 clones, around 60% of them singletons. Sequences were obtained from PBMCs. Every receptor here comes from a man aged 40-50 years in good health and CMV-seropositive. The CDR3 runs from the conserved cysteine through the conserved F or W. The D gene is left open where the match is weak. Clone size is stated in some rows and not others, as once, few, many or a class when expanded.

j_gene: TRBJ2-7
d_gene: TRBD2
len: 15
v_gene: TRBV2
abundance: .
CDR3aa: CATSFSGGPTYEQYF
CDR3nt: TGTGCCACTTCTTTTAGCGGGGGCCCTACCTACGAGCAGTACTTC

j_gene: TRBJ1-1
d_gene: .
len: 13
v_gene: TRBV19
abundance: .
CDR3aa: CASSRQRNTEAFF
CDR3nt: TGTGCCAGTAGTAGGCAGCGGAACACTGAAGCTTTCTTT

j_gene: TRBJ2-7
d_gene: TRBD1
len: 14
v_gene: TRBV6-1
abundance: .
CDR3aa: CASREDRGRYEQYF
CDR3nt: TGTGCCAGCAGGGAGGACAGGGGGCGATACGAGCAGTACTTC

j_gene: TRBJ2-7
d_gene: TRBD1
len: 14
v_gene: TRBV18
abundance: once
CDR3aa: CASSHPTGRYEQYF
CDR3nt: TGTGCCAGCTCACATCCGACAGGGCGCTACGAGCAGTACTTC

j_gene: TRBJ2-1
d_gene: TRBD2
len: 15
v_gene: TRBV4-1
abundance: .
CDR3aa: CASSPSGKLSNEQFF
CDR3nt: TGCGCCAGCAGCCCGAGCGGGAAATTGAGTAATGAGCAGTTCTTC

j_gene: TRBJ2-3
d_gene: TRBD2
len: 17
v_gene: TRBV9
abundance: .
CDR3aa: CASSVGIAGGITDTQYF
CDR3nt: TGTGCCAGCAGCGTAGGTATAGCGGGAGGAATCACAGATACGCAGTATTTT

j_gene: TRBJ1-1
d_gene: TRBD1
len: 14
v_gene: TRBV29-1
abundance: .
CDR3aa: CSASVQGMNTEAFF
CDR3nt: TGCAGCGCTTCGGTACAGGGGATGAACACTGAAGCTTTCTTT

j_gene: TRBJ1-3
d_gene: .
len: 15
v_gene: TRBV15
abundance: .
CDR3aa: CATELTGRSGNTIYF
CDR3nt: TGTGCCACCGAATTGACAGGTCGCTCTGGAAACACCATATATTTT

j_gene: TRBJ1-2
d_gene: .
len: 14
v_gene: TRBV5-4
abundance: .
CDR3aa: CASSLWRAAGGYTF
CDR3nt: TGTGCCAGCAGCTTGTGGAGGGCAGCGGGAGGCTACACCTTC

j_gene: TRBJ2-1
d_gene: TRBD2
len: 18
v_gene: TRBV28
abundance: .
CDR3aa: CASSLGLAGVSSYNEQFF
CDR3nt: TGTGCCAGCAGTTTAGGGCTAGCGGGAGTTAGCTCCTACAATGAGCAGTTCTTC

j_gene: TRBJ1-1
d_gene: .
len: 13
v_gene: TRBV19
abundance: .
CDR3aa: CASSQTDSTEAFF
CDR3nt: TGTGCCAGTAGCCAGACAGACTCCACTGAAGCTTTCTTT

j_gene: TRBJ2-7
d_gene: TRBD1
len: 16
v_gene: TRBV11-2
abundance: .
CDR3aa: CASSFFGTGKMYEQYF
CDR3nt: TGTGCCAGCAGCTTCTTTGGGACAGGGAAAATGTACGAGCAGTACTTC

j_gene: TRBJ1-2
d_gene: TRBD1
len: 15
v_gene: TRBV18
abundance: few
CDR3aa: CASSPGTGVPYGYTF
CDR3nt: TGTGCCAGCTCACCAGGGACAGGGGTTCCTTATGGCTACACCTTC

j_gene: TRBJ1-6
d_gene: TRBD1
len: 13
v_gene: TRBV10-1
abundance: few
CDR3aa: CATGQVRNSPLHF
CDR3nt: TGCGCCACTGGACAGGTTCGTAATTCACCCCTCCACTTT

j_gene: TRBJ1-4
d_gene: .
len: 13
v_gene: TRBV19
abundance: .
CDR3aa: CASRGGTNEKLFF
CDR3nt: TGTGCCAGCCGGGGGGGGACTAATGAAAAACTGTTTTTT

j_gene: TRBJ1-4
d_gene: TRBD1
len: 14
v_gene: TRBV19
abundance: few
CDR3aa: CAGSSTGRNEKLFF
CDR3nt: TGTGCCGGATCGTCGACAGGGAGGAATGAAAAACTGTTTTTT

j_gene: TRBJ2-3
d_gene: .
len: 15
v_gene: TRBV5-1
abundance: .
CDR3aa: CASSLVRISTDTQYF
CDR3nt: TGCGCCAGCAGCTTGGTGCGGATTAGCACAGATACGCAGTATTTT

j_gene: TRBJ2-4
d_gene: .
len: 12
v_gene: TRBV13
abundance: .
CDR3aa: CASSRTGNIQYF
CDR3nt: TGTGCCAGCAGCCGCACTGGAAACATTCAGTACTTC

j_gene: TRBJ2-7
d_gene: .
len: 17
v_gene: TRBV28
abundance: .
CDR3aa: CASSLLEWGGAGYEQYF
CDR3nt: TGTGCCAGCAGTTTATTGGAGTGGGGAGGCGCCGGCTACGAGCAGTACTTC

j_gene: TRBJ2-7
d_gene: TRBD2
len: 15
v_gene: TRBV7-3
abundance: .
CDR3aa: CASSLTSGLVSEQYF
CDR3nt: TGTGCCAGCAGTCTTACGTCCGGACTAGTGAGCGAGCAGTACTTC

j_gene: TRBJ1-1
d_gene: .
len: 14
v_gene: TRBV7-9
abundance: once
CDR3aa: CASSFGGHNTEAFF
CDR3nt: TGTGCCAGCAGCTTTGGGGGCCATAACACTGAAGCTTTCTTT

j_gene: TRBJ2-7
d_gene: TRBD2
len: 15
v_gene: TRBV7-9
abundance: .
CDR3aa: CASSLGSGSPYEQYF
CDR3nt: TGTGCCAGCAGCTTAGGAAGCGGGAGCCCGTACGAGCAGTACTTC

j_gene: TRBJ2-3
d_gene: .
len: 17
v_gene: TRBV2
abundance: once
CDR3aa: CASSDPRLARSTDTQYF
CDR3nt: TGTGCCAGCAGCGACCCCCGGCTAGCGAGAAGCACAGATACGCAGTATTTT